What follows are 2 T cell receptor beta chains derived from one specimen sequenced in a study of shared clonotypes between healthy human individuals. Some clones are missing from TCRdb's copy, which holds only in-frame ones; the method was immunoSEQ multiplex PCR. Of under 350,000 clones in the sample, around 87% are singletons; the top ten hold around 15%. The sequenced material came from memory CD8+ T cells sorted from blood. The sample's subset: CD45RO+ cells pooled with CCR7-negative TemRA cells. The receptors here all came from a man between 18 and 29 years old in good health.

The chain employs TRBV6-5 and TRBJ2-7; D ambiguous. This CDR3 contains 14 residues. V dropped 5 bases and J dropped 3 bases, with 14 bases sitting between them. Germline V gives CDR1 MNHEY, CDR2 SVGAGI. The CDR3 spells CASSLTGPIYEQYF. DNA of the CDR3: TGTGCCAGCAGTCTTACCGGGCCAATCTACGAGCAGTACTTC.

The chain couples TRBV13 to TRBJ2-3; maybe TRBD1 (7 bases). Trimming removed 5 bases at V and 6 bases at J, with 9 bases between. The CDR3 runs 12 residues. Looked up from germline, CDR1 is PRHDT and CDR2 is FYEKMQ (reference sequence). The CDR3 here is CASSPGGDTQYF. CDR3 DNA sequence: TGTGCCAGCAGCCCAGGGGGGGATACGCAGTATTTT.